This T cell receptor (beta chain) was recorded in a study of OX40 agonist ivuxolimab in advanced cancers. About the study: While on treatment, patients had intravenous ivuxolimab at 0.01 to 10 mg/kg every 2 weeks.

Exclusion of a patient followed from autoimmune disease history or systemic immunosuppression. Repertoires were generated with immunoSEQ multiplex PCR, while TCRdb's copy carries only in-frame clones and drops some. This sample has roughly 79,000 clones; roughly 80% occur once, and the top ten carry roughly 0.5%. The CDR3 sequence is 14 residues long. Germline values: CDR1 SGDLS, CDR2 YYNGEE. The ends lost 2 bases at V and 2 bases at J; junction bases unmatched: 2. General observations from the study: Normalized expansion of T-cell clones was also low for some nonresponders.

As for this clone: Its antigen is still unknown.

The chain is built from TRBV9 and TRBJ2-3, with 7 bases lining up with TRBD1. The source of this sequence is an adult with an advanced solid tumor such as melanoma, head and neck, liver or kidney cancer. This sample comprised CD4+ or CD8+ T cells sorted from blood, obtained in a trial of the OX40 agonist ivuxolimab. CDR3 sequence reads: CASSVGQYTDTQYF. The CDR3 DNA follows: TGTGCCAGCAGCGTGGGACAGTACACAGATACGCAGTATTTT.